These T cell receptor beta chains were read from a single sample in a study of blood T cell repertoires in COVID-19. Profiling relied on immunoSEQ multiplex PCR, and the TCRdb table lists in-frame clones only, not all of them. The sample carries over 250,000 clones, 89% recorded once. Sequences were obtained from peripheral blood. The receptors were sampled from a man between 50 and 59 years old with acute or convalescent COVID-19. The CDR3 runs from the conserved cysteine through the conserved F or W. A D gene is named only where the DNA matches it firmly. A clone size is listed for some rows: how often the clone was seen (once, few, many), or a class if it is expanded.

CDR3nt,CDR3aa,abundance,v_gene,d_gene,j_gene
TGTGCCTGGAATCCAGGACTAGCGGGGGTTGCAGATACGCAGTATTTT,CAWNPGLAGVADTQYF,NA,TRBV30,TRBD2,TRBJ2-3
TGTGCCAGCAGCTTTTCCGGGACAGCAACTAATGAAAAACTGTTTTTT,CASSFSGTATNEKLFF,NA,TRBV11-2,TRBD1,TRBJ1-4
TGTGCCAGCAGCCAAGATCTCGAGCAGTACTTC,CASSQDLEQYF,NA,TRBV3-1/TRBV3-2,NA,TRBJ2-7
TGTGCCAGCAGCGTAGGTAGCGGGGGGGCGTCGGGAGAGACCCAGTACTTC,CASSVGSGGASGETQYF,NA,TRBV9,TRBD2,TRBJ2-5
TGCGCCAGCAGCTTAGGGGGAGGGAGGGATTCACCCCTCCACTTT,CASSLGGGRDSPLHF,once,TRBV5-1,NA,TRBJ1-6
TGTGCCAGTAGTGAATATGGGACAGTCCCCTCTGGAAACACCATATATTTT,CASSEYGTVPSGNTIYF,NA,TRBV19,TRBD1,TRBJ1-3
TGTGCCAGCAGCGAAATGGGCGGGGTTAGCACAGATACGCAGTATTTT,CASSEMGGVSTDTQYF,NA,TRBV7-9,NA,TRBJ2-3
TGTGCCAGCAGCCCCTGGACAGGGGGCTCTGAAGCTTTCTTT,CASSPWTGGSEAFF,NA,TRBV13,TRBD1,TRBJ1-1
TGCGCCAGCAGCTTGACTAACTCGAACACCGGGGAGCTGTTTTTT,CASSLTNSNTGELFF,NA,TRBV5-1,NA,TRBJ2-2
TGTGCCAGCAGCTTGGGCGGGGGGGAGCAGTTCTTC,CASSLGGGEQFF,NA,TRBV5-5,TRBD2,TRBJ2-1
TGTGCCAGTAGTGACAGGGGGGCCCATGAAAAACTGTTTTTT,CASSDRGAHEKLFF,NA,TRBV19,TRBD1,TRBJ1-4
TGTGCCAGCAGCGTAGGCGCTGGAGGAACGGGAAACACCATATATTTT,CASSVGAGGTGNTIYF,NA,TRBV9,NA,TRBJ1-3
TGTGCCAGCAGCCCGGGACTAGCGGGGACGTACGAGCAGTACTTC,CASSPGLAGTYEQYF,NA,TRBV11-3,TRBD2,TRBJ2-7
TGCGCCAGCAGCCCGAACAGGGGGCAAGGCTACACCTTC,CASSPNRGQGYTF,NA,TRBV5-1,TRBD1,TRBJ1-2
TGTGCCAGCAGCCAAGATTGGGGGGGCAGGGGTGCTTTCTTT,CASSQDWGGRGAFF,NA,TRBV3-1/TRBV3-2,NA,TRBJ1-1
TGTGCCAGCAGGCAGCAAGAGACCCAGTACTTC,CASRQQETQYF,NA,TRBV14,NA,TRBJ2-5
TGTGCCAGCAGTTTTCGCCTCGGACTTCTTCCCTCCTACGAGCAGTACTTC,CASSFRLGLLPSYEQYF,NA,TRBV28,NA,TRBJ2-7
TGTCCCCGCCGCTTGGGGGGGGGCCCCCGGGGCAATGAGCAGTTCTTC,CPRRLGGGPRGNEQFF,NA,TRBV5-4,NA,TRBJ2-1
TGTGCCAGCAGCCAAGAAACCGTCGGTGTGGATACGCAGTATTTT,CASSQETVGVDTQYF,once,TRBV4-2,NA,TRBJ2-3
TGTGCCAGCAGTGAGGAGGAGGGGAGGGGTGAAAAACTGTTTTTT,CASSEEEGRGEKLFF,NA,TRBV2,NA,TRBJ1-4
TGTGCCAGCAGTTTGGGGAGAAGTAGCTCGCAGTATTTT,CASSLGRSSSQYF,NA,TRBV12-3/TRBV12-4,NA,TRBJ2-3
TGCAGCGTTGTCCAGGCAGGGAATGAGCAGTTCTTC,CSVVQAGNEQFF,NA,TRBV29-1,NA,TRBJ2-1
TGTGCCAGCAGCCCAGGGGTAGGCGGGGGGGAAGAGACCCAGTACTTC,CASSPGVGGGEETQYF,once,TRBV3-1/TRBV3-2,TRBD2,TRBJ2-5
TGTGCCAGCAGTCTACAGGGGGGCACTGAAGCTTTCTTT,CASSLQGGTEAFF,many,TRBV6-5,TRBD1,TRBJ1-1